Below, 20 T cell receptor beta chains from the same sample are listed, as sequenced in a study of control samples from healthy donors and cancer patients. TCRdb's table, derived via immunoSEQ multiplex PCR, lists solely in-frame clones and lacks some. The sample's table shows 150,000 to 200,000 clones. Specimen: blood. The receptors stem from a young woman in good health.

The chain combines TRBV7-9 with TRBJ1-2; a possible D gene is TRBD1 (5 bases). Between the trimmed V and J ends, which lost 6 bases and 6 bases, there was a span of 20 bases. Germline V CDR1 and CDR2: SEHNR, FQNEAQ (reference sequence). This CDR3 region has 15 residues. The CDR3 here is CASSSGPSLGDGYTF. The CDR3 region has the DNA TGTGCCAGCAGTTCAGGGCCCTCTCTGGGGGATGGCTACACCTTC. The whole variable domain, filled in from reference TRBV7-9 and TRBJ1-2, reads DTGVSQNPRHKITKRGQNVTFRCDPISEHNRLYWYRQTLGQGPEFLTYFQNEAQLEKSRLLSDRFSAERPKGSFSTLEIQRTEQGDSAMYLCASSSGPSLGDGYTFGSGTRLTVV.

CDR3 loop: CASSLGPLYGYTF. The CDR3 DNA reads as TGTGCCAGCAGTCTAGGCCCTCTCTATGGCTACACCTTC. The J gene is TRBJ1-2, the V gene TRBV27; D gene uncertain. Germline CDR1 and CDR2: MNHEY and SMNVEV (reference sequence). This CDR3 region has 13 residues. V lost 5 bases and J lost 4, with 11 bases in between.

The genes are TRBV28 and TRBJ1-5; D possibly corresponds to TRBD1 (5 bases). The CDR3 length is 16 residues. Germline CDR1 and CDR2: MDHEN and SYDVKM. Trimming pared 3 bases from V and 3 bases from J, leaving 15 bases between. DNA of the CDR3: TGTGCCAGCAGTTTGCTCCGGGACGGGGACAATCAGCCCCAGCATTTT. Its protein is CASSLLRDGDNQPQHF.

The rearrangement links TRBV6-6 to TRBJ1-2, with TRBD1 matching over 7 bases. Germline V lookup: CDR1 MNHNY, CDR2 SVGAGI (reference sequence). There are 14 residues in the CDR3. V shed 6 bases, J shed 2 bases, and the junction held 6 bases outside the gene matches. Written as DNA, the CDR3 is TGTGCCAGCAGCCTTCAGACAGGGAACTATGGCTACACCTTC. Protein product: CASSLQTGNYGYTF.

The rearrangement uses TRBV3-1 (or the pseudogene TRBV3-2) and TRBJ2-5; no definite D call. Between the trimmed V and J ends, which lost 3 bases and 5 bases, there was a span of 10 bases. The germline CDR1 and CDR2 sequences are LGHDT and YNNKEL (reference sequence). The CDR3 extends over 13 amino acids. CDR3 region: CASSQGLRETQYF. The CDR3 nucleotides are TGTGCCAGCAGCCAGGGATTGCGGGAGACCCAGTACTTC.

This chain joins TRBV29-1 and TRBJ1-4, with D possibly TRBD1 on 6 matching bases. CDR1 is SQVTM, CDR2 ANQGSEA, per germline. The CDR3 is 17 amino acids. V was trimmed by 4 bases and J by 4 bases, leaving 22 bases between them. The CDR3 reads CSVVGGGIQPDNEKLFF. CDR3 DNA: TGCAGCGTTGTCGGAGGGGGTATCCAACCAGATAATGAAAAACTGTTTTTT.

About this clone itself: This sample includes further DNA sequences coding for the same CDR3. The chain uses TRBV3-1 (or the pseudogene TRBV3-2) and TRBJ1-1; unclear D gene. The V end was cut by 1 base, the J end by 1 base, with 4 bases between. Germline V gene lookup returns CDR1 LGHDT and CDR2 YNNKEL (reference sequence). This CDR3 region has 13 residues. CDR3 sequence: CASSQAGNTEAFF. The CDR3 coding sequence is TGTGCCAGCAGCCAAGCGGGGAACACTGAAGCTTTCTTT.

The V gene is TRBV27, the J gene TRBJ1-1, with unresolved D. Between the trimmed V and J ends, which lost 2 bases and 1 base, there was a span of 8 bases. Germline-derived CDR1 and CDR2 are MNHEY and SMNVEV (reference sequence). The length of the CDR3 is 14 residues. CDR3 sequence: CASSLSLANTEAFF. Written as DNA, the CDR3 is TGTGCCAGCAGTTTAAGCCTAGCGAACACTGAAGCTTTCTTT.

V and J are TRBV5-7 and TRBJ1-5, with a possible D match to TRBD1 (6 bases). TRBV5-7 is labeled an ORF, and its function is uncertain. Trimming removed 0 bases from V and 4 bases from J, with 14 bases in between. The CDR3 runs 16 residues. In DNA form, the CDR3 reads TGTGCCAGCAGCTTGGATAAAGGACAGATAAATCAGCCCCAGCATTTT. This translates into CASSLDKGQINQPQHF.

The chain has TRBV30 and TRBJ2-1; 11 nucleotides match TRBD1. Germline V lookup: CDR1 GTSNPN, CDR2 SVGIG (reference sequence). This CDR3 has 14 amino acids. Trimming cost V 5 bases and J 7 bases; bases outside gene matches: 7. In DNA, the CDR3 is TGTGCCTGGGGACGGGACAGGGGGTTTAATGAGCAGTTCTTC. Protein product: CAWGRDRGFNEQFF.

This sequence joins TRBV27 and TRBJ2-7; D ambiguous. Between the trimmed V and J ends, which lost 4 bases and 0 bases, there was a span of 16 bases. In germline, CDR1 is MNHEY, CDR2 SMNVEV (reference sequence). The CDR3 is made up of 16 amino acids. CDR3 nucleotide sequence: TGTGCCAGCAGTTGCCCGTCCTGGACCAGCTCCTACGAGCAGTACTTC. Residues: CASSCPSWTSSYEQYF.

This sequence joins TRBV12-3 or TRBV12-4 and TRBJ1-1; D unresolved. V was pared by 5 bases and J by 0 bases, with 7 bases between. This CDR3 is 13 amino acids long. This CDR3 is CASSLTLNTEAFF. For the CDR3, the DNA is TGTGCCAGCAGTCTTACATTGAACACTGAAGCTTTCTTT.

This CDR3 reads CASSPPGSPLLYEQYF. CDR3 coding DNA: TGTGCCAGCTCACCACCCGGCAGCCCCCTCCTCTACGAGCAGTACTTC. The chain has TRBV18 and TRBJ2-7; D gene uncertain. The CDR3 is 16 residues long. Germline V gene lookup returns CDR1 KGHSH and CDR2 LQKENI. V was cut by 0 bases and J by 3 bases, with 15 bases left in between.

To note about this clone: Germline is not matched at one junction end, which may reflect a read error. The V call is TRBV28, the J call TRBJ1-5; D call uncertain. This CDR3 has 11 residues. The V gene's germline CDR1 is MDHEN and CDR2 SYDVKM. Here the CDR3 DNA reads TGTGCCAGCAGTTTAATGCGGCGAATGGATTTT. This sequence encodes CASSLMRRMDF. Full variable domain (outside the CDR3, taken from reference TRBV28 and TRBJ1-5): DVKVTQSSRYLVKRTGEKVFLECVQDMDHENMFWYRQDPGLGLRLIYFSYDVKMKEKGDIPEGYSVSREKKERFSLILESASTNQTSMYLCASSLMRRMDFGDGTRLSIL.

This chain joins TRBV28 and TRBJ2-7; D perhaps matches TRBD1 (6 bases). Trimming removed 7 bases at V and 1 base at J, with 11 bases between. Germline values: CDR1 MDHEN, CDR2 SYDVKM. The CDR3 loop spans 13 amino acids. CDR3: CASNPGQSYEQYF. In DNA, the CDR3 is TGTGCCAGCAATCCTGGACAGTCCTACGAGCAGTACTTC.

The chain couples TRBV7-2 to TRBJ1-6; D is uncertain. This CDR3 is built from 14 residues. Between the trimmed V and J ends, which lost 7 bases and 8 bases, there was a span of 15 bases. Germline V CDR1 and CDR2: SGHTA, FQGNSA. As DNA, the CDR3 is TGTGCCAGCACACCCTTCGGGGAGTATTCACCCCTCCACTTT. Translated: CASTPFGEYSPLHF. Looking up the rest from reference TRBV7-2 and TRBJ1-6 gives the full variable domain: GAGVSQSPSNKVTEKGKDVELRCDPISGHTALYWYRQSLGQGLEFLIYFQGNSAPDKSGLPSDRFSAERTGGSVSTLTIQRTQQEDSAVYLCASTPFGEYSPLHFGNGTRLTVT.

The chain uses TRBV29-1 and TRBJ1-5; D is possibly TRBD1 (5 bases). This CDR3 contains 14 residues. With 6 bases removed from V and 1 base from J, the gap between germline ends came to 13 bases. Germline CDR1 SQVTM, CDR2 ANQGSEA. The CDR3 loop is CSVRGLGSNQPQHF. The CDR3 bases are TGCAGCGTGAGGGGCTTGGGCAGCAATCAGCCCCAGCATTTT.

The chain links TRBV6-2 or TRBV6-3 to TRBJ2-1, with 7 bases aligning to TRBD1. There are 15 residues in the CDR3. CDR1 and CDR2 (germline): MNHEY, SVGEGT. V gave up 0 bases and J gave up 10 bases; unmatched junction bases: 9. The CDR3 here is CASSYSPDRVSEQFF. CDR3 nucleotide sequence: TGTGCCAGCAGTTACTCACCCGACAGGGTGAGCGAGCAGTTCTTC.

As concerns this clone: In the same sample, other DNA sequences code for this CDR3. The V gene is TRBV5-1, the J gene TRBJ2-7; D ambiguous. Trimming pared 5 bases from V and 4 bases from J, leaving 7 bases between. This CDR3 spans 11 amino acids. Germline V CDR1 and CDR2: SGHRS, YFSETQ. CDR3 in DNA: TGCGCCAGCAGTACAGCATACGAGCAGTACTTC. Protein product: CASSTAYEQYF.

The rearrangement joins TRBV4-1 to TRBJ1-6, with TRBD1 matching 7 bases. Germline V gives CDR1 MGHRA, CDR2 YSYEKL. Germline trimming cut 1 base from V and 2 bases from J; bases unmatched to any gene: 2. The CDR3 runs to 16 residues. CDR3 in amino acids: CASSQAGQPYNSPLHF. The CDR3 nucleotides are TGCGCCAGCAGCCAAGCGGGACAGCCCTATAATTCACCCCTCCACTTT.